The source of this TCR beta chain is a study of identical twins. Broader study findings: Twins shared out-of-frame alpha sequences with excess low generation probability. Excess sharing by twins proved weaker in beta out-of-frame sequences. Abundant beta clonotypes from cord blood bore fewer insertions; memory repertoires lacked this pattern.

After template switching added a universal primer site, the resulting cDNA carried unique molecular identifiers. TCRdb reanalysed the 5' RACE reads using MiXCR and keeps one entry per CDR3 protein. The sample holds a few hundred thousand distinct CDR3 sequences, 18% seen once. V dropped 1 base and J dropped 14 bases, with 16 bases sitting between them. CDR3 length: 13 residues. Germline CDR1 reads SEHNR; CDR2 reads FQNEAQ (reference sequence). Worth noting for this clonotype: Its cognate antigen is unknown.

The chain is built from TRBV7-9 and TRBJ2-3; D remains ambiguous. Sequenced: naive T cells sorted from blood. This receptor was taken from a man in his fifties or sixties in good health. As DNA, the CDR3 is TGTGCCAGCAGCTTAGTGGCCGACACCGCATGGTATTTT. It translates to CASSLVADTAWYF.